A selection of T cell receptor beta chains follows, all from one sample in a study of cytomegalovirus exposure and HLA in healthy donors. Libraries were prepared by immunoSEQ multiplex PCR; TCRdb keeps only in-frame clonotypes and omits some of them. The sample consists of under 130,000 clones, 60% to 80% of them appearing once. Source material: PBMCs. Source of these receptors: a man between 50 and 59 years old in good health and CMV-seropositive. CDR3s include the opening cysteine and the closing phenylalanine or tryptophan. The order of the fields is CDR3 DNA, CDR3 protein, D gene, V gene, J gene, clone size. The D gene is left open where the match is weak. Clone sizes are given selectively: once, few, many, or a class where the clone is expanded.

DNA: TGTGCCAGCAGCTTAGCTGCGGGGTGGACAGATACGCAGTATTTT
CDR3: CASSLAAGWTDTQYF
D: .
V: TRBV11-2
J: TRBJ2-3
size: .

DNA: TGCAGCCTCCTGGGGCTAGCGGACTACAATGAGCAGTTCTTC
CDR3: CSLLGLADYNEQFF
D: TRBD2
V: TRBV29-1
J: TRBJ2-1
size: .

DNA: TGCGCCAGCAGCTTGGCGGGACTAGCGGGAGATAACGAGCAGTACTTC
CDR3: CASSLAGLAGDNEQYF
D: TRBD2
V: TRBV5-1
J: TRBJ2-7
size: few

DNA: TGTTCCAGCAGCTTAATGTTTGCAGGGAGGAATGAGCAGTTCTTC
CDR3: CSSSLMFAGRNEQFF
D: .
V: TRBV7-9
J: TRBJ2-1
size: few

DNA: TGTGCCAGTAGTATCCAGGGGACAGGGAGTTACGAGCAGTACTTC
CDR3: CASSIQGTGSYEQYF
D: TRBD1
V: TRBV19
J: TRBJ2-7
size: .

DNA: TGTGCCAGCAGCTTAATGGCGGCCCCCAAAGAGACCCAGTACTTC
CDR3: CASSLMAAPKETQYF
D: .
V: TRBV14
J: TRBJ2-5
size: .

DNA: TGCAGCGTCCGGGACAGAAACTACGAGCAGTACTTC
CDR3: CSVRDRNYEQYF
D: TRBD1
V: TRBV29-1
J: TRBJ2-7
size: .

DNA: TGCAGCGTTACACAGGACAACACTGAAGCTTTCTTT
CDR3: CSVTQDNTEAFF
D: .
V: TRBV29-1
J: TRBJ1-1
size: .

DNA: TGTGCCAGCAGCGCGGACAGAAGAGACTCACCCCTCCACTTT
CDR3: CASSADRRDSPLHF
D: .
V: TRBV9
J: TRBJ1-6
size: .

DNA: TGTGCCAGCAGCCAAGAGGGCGGGGGGTCACCTGAGACCCAGTACTTC
CDR3: CASSQEGGGSPETQYF
D: TRBD2
V: TRBV4-2
J: TRBJ2-5
size: .

DNA: TGTGCCAGCAGTGGACCCGGACAGGGTCATTTTAGCAATCAGCCCCAGCATTTT
CDR3: CASSGPGQGHFSNQPQHF
D: TRBD1
V: TRBV27
J: TRBJ1-5
size: .

DNA: TGTGCCAGCAGTGAATCCGGCAGGGGTCGGCAGCCCCAGCATTTT
CDR3: CASSESGRGRQPQHF
D: .
V: TRBV2
J: TRBJ1-5
size: .

DNA: TGTGCCAGCAGCTTAGAGAGATCCTACGAGCAGTACTTC
CDR3: CASSLERSYEQYF
D: .
V: TRBV5-6
J: TRBJ2-7
size: .

DNA: TGCGCCAGCAGCCGATCCCAGGGGGCAGGAGATGAAAAACTGTTTTTT
CDR3: CASSRSQGAGDEKLFF
D: TRBD1
V: TRBV4-1
J: TRBJ1-4
size: .

DNA: TGTGCCAGCACCCCTGGGAGGGATGCTTCTGGGGCCAACGTCCTGACTTTC
CDR3: CASTPGRDASGANVLTF
D: TRBD2
V: TRBV7-9
J: TRBJ2-6
size: .

DNA: TGCGCCAGCAGCCAAGAGCCGGGACAGGGATACTCCTACAATGAGCAGTTCTTC
CDR3: CASSQEPGQGYSYNEQFF
D: TRBD1
V: TRBV4-1
J: TRBJ2-1
size: .

DNA: TGCAGCGGATCCCAGGGGTATGGCTACACCTTC
CDR3: CSGSQGYGYTF
D: .
V: TRBV29-1
J: TRBJ1-2
size: .

DNA: TGTGCCAGCAGCGGAACACCGGGACAGAACTATGGCTACACCTTC
CDR3: CASSGTPGQNYGYTF
D: TRBD1
V: TRBV5-4
J: TRBJ1-2
size: .

DNA: TGTGCCAGCAGCTTTTTGACAGGGGGCAACACTGAAGCTTTCTTT
CDR3: CASSFLTGGNTEAFF
D: TRBD1
V: TRBV7-9
J: TRBJ1-1
size: .

DNA: TGTGCCAGTAGTTTGACACCGGCCCATAATTCACCCCTCCACTTT
CDR3: CASSLTPAHNSPLHF
D: .
V: TRBV19
J: TRBJ1-6
size: few

DNA: TGCAGTGCTAGCGCCTGGGACATCTTC
CDR3: CSASAWDIF
D: .
V: TRBV20-1
J: TRBJ2-1
size: .

DNA: TGTGCCAGCAGCCCGGAGGTTAACTATGGCTACACCTTC
CDR3: CASSPEVNYGYTF
D: .
V: TRBV7-3
J: TRBJ1-2
size: .

DNA: TGTGCCAGTAGCTTGGTCCCGGGACAGGAATATTTT
CDR3: CASSLVPGQEYF
D: TRBD1
V: TRBV5-4
J: TRBJ1-3
size: .

DNA: TGCGCCAGCAGCCCCGGGGCTAGCGGCGCCTACGAGCAGTACTTC
CDR3: CASSPGASGAYEQYF
D: TRBD2
V: TRBV5-1
J: TRBJ2-7
size: .

DNA: TGTGCCAGCAGTGAAGAAGCGACGAGAGGTCGGGCGGGAGGCCACTACGAGCAGTACTTC
CDR3: CASSEEATRGRAGGHYEQYF
D: TRBD2
V: TRBV6-1
J: TRBJ2-7
size: .

DNA: TGTGCCTGGAGGACTGATAGCTCCTACAATGAGCAGTTCTTC
CDR3: CAWRTDSSYNEQFF
D: .
V: TRBV30
J: TRBJ2-1
size: .

DNA: TGTGCCAGCAGGGTGGGAACAGGCAAAGGCCGCTACAATGAGCAGTTCTTC
CDR3: CASRVGTGKGRYNEQFF
D: .
V: TRBV5-6
J: TRBJ2-1
size: .

DNA: TGCGCCAGCAGCTTGGCCTTCCCCGGGACTGCAGGGAGGGCCGGGGAGCTGTTTTTT
CDR3: CASSLAFPGTAGRAGELFF
D: TRBD2
V: TRBV5-1
J: TRBJ2-2
size: .

DNA: TGTGCCAGCAGATCGACAGGGGGCGGCTACACCTTC
CDR3: CASRSTGGGYTF
D: TRBD1
V: TRBV6-5
J: TRBJ1-2
size: .

DNA: TGCGCCAGCAGCCCCGCGAGACGGGGGTGGGAGACCCAGTACTTC
CDR3: CASSPARRGWETQYF
D: .
V: TRBV5-1
J: TRBJ2-5
size: .

DNA: TGTGCCAGCAGCCTTAAAGACGGGACCTACGAGCAGTACTTC
CDR3: CASSLKDGTYEQYF
D: .
V: TRBV5-4
J: TRBJ2-7
size: once

DNA: TGTGCCAGCAGAAAACCCGGGGGGGGGCGGGACTATGGCTACACCTTC
CDR3: CASRKPGGGRDYGYTF
D: .
V: TRBV25-1
J: TRBJ1-2
size: .

DNA: TGTGCCAGCAGCTTTGATTCAGATTCACCCCTCCACTTT
CDR3: CASSFDSDSPLHF
D: .
V: TRBV7-3
J: TRBJ1-6
size: few

DNA: TGTGCCAGCAGCCGGGGAGGGTACTATGGCTACACCTTC
CDR3: CASSRGGYYGYTF
D: .
V: TRBV6-1
J: TRBJ1-2
size: .

DNA: TGTGCCATCAGTGAGGGGGCAGGGGGGTACGAGCAGTACTTC
CDR3: CAISEGAGGYEQYF
D: .
V: TRBV10-3
J: TRBJ2-7
size: .

DNA: TGTGCCAGCTCAGGACAGGGTCGAAATCAGCCCCAGCATTTT
CDR3: CASSGQGRNQPQHF
D: TRBD1
V: TRBV18
J: TRBJ1-5
size: .